These 23 T cell receptor beta chains share one sample of origin, sequenced in a study of type 1 regulatory T cells. These receptors' targets are unknown. Each CDR3 protein is one row after TCRdb ran MiXCR on the reads. The table lists about 68,000 distinct CDR3 sequences, around 68% of them singletons. What was sequenced was cultured T cells, either the whole culture or a sorted T cell fraction (not recorded which). Subset described: Tr1-enriched cell product generated in vitro against host alloantigens. All receptors come from a human donor in good health.

The chain uses TRBV5-1 and TRBJ1-1; 8 bases fit TRBD1. Germline V lookup: CDR1 SGHRS, CDR2 YFSETQ. There are 13 residues in the CDR3. With 3 bases clipped from V and 5 bases from J, the junction kept 3 bases outside the gene matches. CDR3 bases: TGCGCCAGCAGCTCGACAGGGGAAACTGAAGCTTTCTTT. Protein: CASSSTGETEAFF.

The chain carries TRBV20-1 and TRBJ2-1; TRBD2 agrees at 9 bases. This CDR3 comprises 16 residues. Looked up from germline, CDR1 is DFQATT and CDR2 is SNEGSKA (reference sequence). After removal of 1 base from V and 8 bases from J, the junction contained 12 bases not matched to a gene. In DNA, the CDR3 is TGCAGTGCTAGAGCGGCGGGAGGGAGAATTGTCGATGAGCAGTTCTTC. Its translation: CSARAAGGRIVDEQFF.

The chain employs TRBV4-1 and TRBJ2-7; D is uncertain. Germline V gene data show CDR1 as MGHRA and CDR2 as YSYEKL. V shed 0 bases and J shed 6 bases, with 18 bases lying between them. The CDR3 contains 16 residues. The CDR3 sequence: CASSQDGPFLRIEQYF. As DNA, the CDR3 is TGCGCCAGCAGCCAAGATGGGCCCTTTTTGAGGATCGAGCAGTACTTC.

DNA for the CDR3: TGCAGTGCGGCCGGGGCCCGGGGCAACATTCAGTACTTC. Its protein product is CSAAGARGNIQYF. The J gene is TRBJ2-4, the V gene TRBV20-1; TRBD1 or TRBD2 may be the D gene (5 bases each). The CDR3 spans 13 residues. The V end was cut by 6 bases, the J end by 7 bases, with 16 bases between. Germline assignment: CDR1 DFQATT and CDR2 SNEGSKA (reference sequence).

This chain joins TRBV20-1 and TRBJ2-7; the match to TRBD1 covers 11 bases. Trimming removed 3 bases from V and 3 bases from J; junction bases left unmatched: 4. Germline V gene lookup returns CDR1 DFQATT and CDR2 SNEGSKA (reference sequence). This CDR3 spans 14 amino acids. The CDR3 DNA sequence: TGCAGTGCTAGTTGGGACAGGGGGAACTACGAGCAGTACTTC. It encodes CSASWDRGNYEQYF.

This chain connects TRBV28 to TRBJ1-4; 9 bases agree with TRBD1. Germline V gene sequence: CDR1 MDHEN, CDR2 SYDVKM. The CDR3 contains 16 residues. The V segment lost 5 bases and the J segment 6 bases; nucleotides outside the gene matches: 10. The CDR3 sequence is CASSVPPGQGHEKLFF. The CDR3 DNA reads as TGTGCCAGCAGTGTCCCCCCGGGACAGGGCCATGAAAAACTGTTTTTT.

CDR3 amino acids: CASSLNLPVGPPGHYGYTF. The CDR3 nucleotides are TGTGCCAGCAGCTTAAATTTACCGGTGGGTCCCCCAGGCCACTATGGCTACACCTTC. V and J are TRBV11-2 and TRBJ1-2, with no clear D. CDR3 length: 19 amino acids. V lost 2 bases, J lost 3 bases, and 25 bases lay in between. Germline CDR1 is SGHAT and CDR2 is FQNNGV.

The chain recombines TRBV7-9 with TRBJ2-1, with 13 bases fitting TRBD2. Per the germline V gene, CDR1 is SEHNR and CDR2 is FQNEAQ (reference sequence). CDR3 length: 17 residues. V shed 0 bases and J 8 bases; nucleotides not matched to a gene: 7. This CDR3 is CASSLAPLAGGPYEQFF. As DNA, the CDR3 is TGTGCCAGCAGCTTAGCGCCACTAGCGGGAGGGCCCTATGAGCAGTTCTTC.

The chain combines TRBV7-8 with TRBJ2-1, with D perhaps matching TRBD2 (6 bases). The V gene's germline CDR1 is SGHVS and CDR2 FQNEAQ. V was shortened by 1 base and J by 7 bases, with 17 bases between the two germline ends. The CDR3 is 16 residues long. CDR3 nucleotide sequence: TGTGCCAGCAGCTTAGAACGGGAGCTGTTGAGGAATGAGCAGTTCTTC. Its protein product is CASSLERELLRNEQFF.

The gene calls are TRBV27 and TRBJ1-5; 7 bases map to TRBD1. Germline CDR1 and CDR2: MNHEY and SMNVEV (reference sequence). The CDR3 totals 13 residues. Germline trimming cut 8 bases from V and 3 bases from J; bases unmatched to any gene: 4. The CDR3 DNA reads TGTGCCAGCCGTACAGGGGACAATCAGCCCCAGCATTTT. It specifies CASRTGDNQPQHF.

The V call is TRBV15, the J call TRBJ2-3; D remains unclear. Germline lookup yields CDR1 LNHNV and CDR2 YYDKDF (reference sequence). The CDR3 sequence is 15 residues long. Trimming stripped 3 bases from V and 2 bases from J, with 12 bases between. CDR3 DNA: TGTGCCACCAGCAGGCTAGGCCTAGTCACAGATACGCAGTATTTT. It encodes CATSRLGLVTDTQYF.

J is TRBJ2-5 and V is TRBV12-3 or TRBV12-4, with 11 bases fitting TRBD2. The CDR3 loop spans 15 amino acids. V lost 6 bases to trimming and J lost 4 bases; unmatched junction nucleotides: 7. The CDR3 here is CASSFLAGGGETQYF. Here the CDR3 DNA reads TGTGCCAGCAGCTTTCTAGCGGGAGGAGGAGAGACCCAGTACTTC.

Note on this clonotype: The junction departs from the called germline gene at one end, perhaps through a read error. The chain couples TRBV4-2 to TRBJ2-7; D possibly corresponds to TRBD1 (5 bases). Germline-derived CDR1 and CDR2 are LGHNA and YNFKEQ. The CDR3 loop spans 14 amino acids. CDR3 bases: TGTGCCAGCAGCCAAGATAGGGGCCCCTACGAGCAGTACTTT. Encoded protein: CASSQDRGPYEQYF.

CDR3 nucleotide sequence: TGCGCCAGCAGCGGCGGACAGATGTGGAAAGAGACCCAGTACTTC. Amino acid sequence: CASSGGQMWKETQYF. This rearrangement joins TRBV5-1 to TRBJ2-5; D is possibly TRBD1 (6 bases). This CDR3 contains 15 residues. The V gene lost 4 bases and the J gene lost 3 bases, with 16 bases spanning the gap. Per germline, CDR1 SGHRS and CDR2 YFSETQ. Combining the CDR3 with reference TRBV5-1 and TRBJ2-5 gives the whole variable domain KAGVTQTPRYLIKTRGQQVTLSCSPISGHRSVSWYQQTPGQGLQFLFEYFSETQRNKGNFPGRFSGRQFSNSRSEMNVSTLELGDSALYLCASSGGQMWKETQYFGPGTRLLVL.

The chain employs TRBV7-9 and TRBJ2-3; D remains ambiguous. The V gene lost 2 bases and the J gene lost 10 bases, with 13 bases spanning the gap. Germline V gene sequence: CDR1 SEHNR, CDR2 FQNEAQ (reference sequence). The CDR3 runs to 13 residues. The CDR3 loop reads CASSLLPAEAQYF. CDR3 bases: TGTGCCAGCAGCTTACTGCCGGCAGAGGCGCAGTATTTT.

The V gene is TRBV29-1, the J gene TRBJ1-1; 9 nucleotides line up with TRBD1. The CDR3 has 13 residues. The V and J ends lost 6 bases and 6 bases, in that order; junction bases with no gene match: 8. Per the germline V gene, CDR1 is SQVTM and CDR2 is ANQGSEA. For the CDR3, the DNA is TGCAGCGTGATACAGGGGGCCTTTTCTGAAGCTTTCTTT. The encoded protein is CSVIQGAFSEAFF.

The CDR3 here is CASSLGLSLQTYEQYF. The CDR3 bases are TGTGCCAGCAGCCTAGGATTGAGCCTACAAACCTACGAGCAGTACTTC. The chain employs TRBV5-4 and TRBJ2-7, with no clear D. V was clipped by 4 bases and J by 2 bases, with 19 bases between them. The CDR3 extends over 16 amino acids. Looked up from germline, CDR1 is SGHNT and CDR2 is YYREEE (reference sequence).

This clonotype came up a few times. The CDR3 nucleotides read TGTGCCAGCAGCGCGACGGGGAGTGAGCAGTTCTTC. Protein product: CASSATGSEQFF. This chain joins TRBV3-1 and TRBJ2-1, with D maybe TRBD2 (5 bases). The CDR3 contains 12 residues. V dropped 5 bases and J dropped 9 bases, with 11 bases sitting between them. The germline gives CDR1 LGHDT, CDR2 YNNKEL (reference sequence).

This rearrangement joins TRBV29-1 to TRBJ1-1; the D is unclear. Trimming removed 4 bases from V and 4 bases from J, with 7 bases in between. CDR1 and CDR2 (germline): SQVTM, ANQGSEA. This CDR3 comprises 11 residues. The CDR3 loop reads CSVARITEAFF. The CDR3 DNA reads TGCAGCGTTGCGCGGATCACTGAAGCTTTCTTT.

This chain uses TRBV5-1 with TRBJ2-3; no reliable D call. The CDR3 contains 12 residues. Germline lookup yields CDR1 SGHRS and CDR2 YFSETQ. With 0 bases removed from V and 7 bases from J, the gap between germline ends came to 6 bases. The CDR3 nucleotides read TGCGCCAGCAGCTTGGAAGTGAATACGCAGTATTTT. Encoded protein: CASSLEVNTQYF.

The table lists this clonotype with a count of one. V is TRBV7-2 and J is TRBJ2-3; D gene uncertain. In germline, CDR1 is SGHTA, CDR2 FQGNSA. The V end lost 5 bases, the J end lost 0 bases, and 9 bases lay between the germline ends. The CDR3 length is 14 residues. The CDR3 is CASSPDASTDTQYF. CDR3 sequence (DNA): TGTGCCAGCAGCCCCGACGCGAGCACAGATACGCAGTATTTT. Using reference TRBV7-2 and TRBJ2-3 for the parts outside the CDR3, the full variable domain is GAGVSQSPSNKVTEKGKDVELRCDPISGHTALYWYRQSLGQGLEFLIYFQGNSAPDKSGLPSDRFSAERTGGSVSTLTIQRTQQEDSAVYLCASSPDASTDTQYFGPGTRLTVL.

The V and J genes are TRBV5-1 and TRBJ2-5; TRBD2 matches 10 bases. With V trimmed by 6 bases and J by 7 bases, 9 bases remained unmatched. CDR1 and CDR2 from the germline V gene are SGHRS and YFSETQ. This CDR3 has 14 amino acids. The CDR3 loop is CASTPAGGPGTQYF. The CDR3, as DNA: TGCGCCAGCACCCCAGCGGGAGGGCCGGGGACCCAGTACTTC.

This chain joins TRBV24-1 and TRBJ2-5; D uncertain. V was cut by 5 bases and J by 4 bases, with 10 bases left in between. The germline CDR1 and CDR2 sequences are KGHDR and SFDVKD. This CDR3 is built from 13 residues. The CDR3 bases are TGTGCCACCAGTGGGGCAGCCTCAGAGACCCAGTACTTC. This codes for CATSGAASETQYF.